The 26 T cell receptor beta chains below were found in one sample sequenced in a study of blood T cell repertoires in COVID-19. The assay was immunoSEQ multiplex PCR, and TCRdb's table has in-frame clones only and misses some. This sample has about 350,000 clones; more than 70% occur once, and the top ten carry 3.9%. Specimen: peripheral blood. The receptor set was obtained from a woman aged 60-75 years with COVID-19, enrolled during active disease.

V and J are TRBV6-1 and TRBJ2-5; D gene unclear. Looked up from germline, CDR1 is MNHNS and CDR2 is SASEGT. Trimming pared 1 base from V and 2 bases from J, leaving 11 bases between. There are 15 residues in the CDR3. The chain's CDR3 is CASSEGFQYQETQYF. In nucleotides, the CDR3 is TGTGCCAGCAGTGAAGGTTTTCAGTATCAAGAGACCCAGTACTTC.

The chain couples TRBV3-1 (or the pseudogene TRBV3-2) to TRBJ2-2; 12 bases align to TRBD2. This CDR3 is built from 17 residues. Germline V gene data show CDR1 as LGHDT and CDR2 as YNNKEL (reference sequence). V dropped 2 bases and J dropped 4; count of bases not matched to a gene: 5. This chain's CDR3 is CASSQWSSGGVTGELFF. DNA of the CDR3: TGTGCCAGCAGCCAATGGTCTAGCGGGGGGGTCACCGGGGAGCTGTTTTTT.

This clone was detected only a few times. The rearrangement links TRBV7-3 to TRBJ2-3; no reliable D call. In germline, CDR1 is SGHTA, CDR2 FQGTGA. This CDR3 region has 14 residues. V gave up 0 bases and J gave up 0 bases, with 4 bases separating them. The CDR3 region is CASSLTPSTDTQYF. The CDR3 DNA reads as TGTGCCAGCAGCTTAACCCCTAGCACAGATACGCAGTATTTT.

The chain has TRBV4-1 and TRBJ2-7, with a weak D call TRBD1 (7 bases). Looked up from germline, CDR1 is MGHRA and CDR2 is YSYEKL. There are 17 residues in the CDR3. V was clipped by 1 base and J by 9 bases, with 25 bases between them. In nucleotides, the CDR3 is TGCGCCAGCAGCCAAGCCATTTCCGTGGGACAGTTGGGAGGGCAGTACTTC. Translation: CASSQAISVGQLGGQYF.

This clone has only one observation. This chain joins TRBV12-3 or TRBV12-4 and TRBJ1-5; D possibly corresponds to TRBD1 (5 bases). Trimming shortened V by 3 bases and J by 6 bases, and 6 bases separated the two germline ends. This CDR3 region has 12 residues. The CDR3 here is CASSFQGQPQHF. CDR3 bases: TGTGCCAGCAGTTTTCAGGGTCAGCCCCAGCATTTT.

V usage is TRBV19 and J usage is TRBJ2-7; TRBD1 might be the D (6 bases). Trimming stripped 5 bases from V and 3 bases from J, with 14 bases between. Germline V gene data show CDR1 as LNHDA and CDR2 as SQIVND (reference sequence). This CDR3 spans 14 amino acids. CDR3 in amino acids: CASSGRDTRYEQYF. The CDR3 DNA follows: TGTGCCAGTAGTGGCCGGGACACCCGCTACGAGCAGTACTTC.

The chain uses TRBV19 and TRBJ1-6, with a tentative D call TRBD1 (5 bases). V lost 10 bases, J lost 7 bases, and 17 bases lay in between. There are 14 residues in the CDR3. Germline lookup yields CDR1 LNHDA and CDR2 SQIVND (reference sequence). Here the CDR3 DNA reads TGTGCCACTTCTGGAGGGACGGGAAATTCACCCCTCCACTTT. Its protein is CATSGGTGNSPLHF.

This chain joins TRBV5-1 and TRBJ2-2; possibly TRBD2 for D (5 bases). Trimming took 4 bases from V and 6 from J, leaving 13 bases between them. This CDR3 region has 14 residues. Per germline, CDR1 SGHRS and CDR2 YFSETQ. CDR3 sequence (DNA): TGCGCCAGCAGCAAGGAACTAGTATCCGGGGAGCTGTTTTTT. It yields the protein CASSKELVSGELFF.

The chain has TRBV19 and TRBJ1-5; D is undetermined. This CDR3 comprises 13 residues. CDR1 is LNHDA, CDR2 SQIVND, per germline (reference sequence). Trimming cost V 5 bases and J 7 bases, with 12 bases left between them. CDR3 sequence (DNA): TGTGCCAGTAGTGCGGACTGGTCCCAGCCCCAGCATTTT. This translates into CASSADWSQPQHF.

CDR3 amino acids: CASSFQGARNTEAFF. In nucleotides, the CDR3 is TGTGCCAGCAGCTTCCAGGGGGCGCGGAACACTGAAGCTTTCTTT. The chain links TRBV6-6 to TRBJ1-1; TRBD1 matches at 8 bases. This CDR3 spans 15 amino acids. The J segment lost 1 base and the V segment lost 6 bases, leaving 7 bases of the junction unmatched. The V gene's germline CDR1 is MNHNY and CDR2 SVGAGI (reference sequence).

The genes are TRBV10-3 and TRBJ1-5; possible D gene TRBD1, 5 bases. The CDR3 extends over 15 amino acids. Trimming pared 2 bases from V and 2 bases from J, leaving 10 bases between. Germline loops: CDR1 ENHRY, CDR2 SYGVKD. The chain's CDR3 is CAISEGGGGNQPQHF. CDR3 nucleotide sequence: TGTGCCATCAGTGAGGGGGGAGGGGGCAATCAGCCCCAGCATTTT.

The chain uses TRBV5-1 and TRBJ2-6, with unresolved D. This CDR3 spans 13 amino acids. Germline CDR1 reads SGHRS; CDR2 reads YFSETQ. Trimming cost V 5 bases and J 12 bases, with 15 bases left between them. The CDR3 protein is CASSMSINGVLTF. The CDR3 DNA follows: TGCGCCAGCAGTATGTCTATTAACGGCGTCCTGACTTTC.

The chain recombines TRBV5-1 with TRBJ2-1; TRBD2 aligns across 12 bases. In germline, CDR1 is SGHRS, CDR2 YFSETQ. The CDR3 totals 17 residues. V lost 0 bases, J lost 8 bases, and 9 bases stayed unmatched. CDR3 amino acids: CASSLVPRLAGEDEQFF. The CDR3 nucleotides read TGCGCCAGCAGCTTGGTGCCCCGACTAGCGGGGGAGGATGAGCAGTTCTTC.

In nucleotides, the CDR3 is TGTGCCAGCAGTGAAGCTCCAAATTCAGGGGTATATGGCTACACCTTC. Protein: CASSEAPNSGVYGYTF. The genes are TRBV6-1 and TRBJ1-2, with D possibly matching TRBD1 (6 bases). Germline V CDR1 and CDR2: MNHNS, SASEGT. V was shortened by 0 bases and J by 5 bases, with 16 bases between the two germline ends. This CDR3 has 16 residues.

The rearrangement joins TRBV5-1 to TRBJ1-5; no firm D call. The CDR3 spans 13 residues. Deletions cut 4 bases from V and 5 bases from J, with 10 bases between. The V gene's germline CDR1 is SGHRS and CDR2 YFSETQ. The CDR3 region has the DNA TGCGCCAGCAGCCTGATGGGAGATCAGCCCCAGCATTTT. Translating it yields CASSLMGDQPQHF.

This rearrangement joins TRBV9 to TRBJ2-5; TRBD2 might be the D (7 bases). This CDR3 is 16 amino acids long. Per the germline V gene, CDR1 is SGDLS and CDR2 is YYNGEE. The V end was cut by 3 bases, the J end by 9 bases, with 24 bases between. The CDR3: CASSAVSSGGSGAQYF. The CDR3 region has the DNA TGTGCCAGCAGCGCCGTGTCATCGGGGGGCTCGGGGGCCCAGTACTTC.

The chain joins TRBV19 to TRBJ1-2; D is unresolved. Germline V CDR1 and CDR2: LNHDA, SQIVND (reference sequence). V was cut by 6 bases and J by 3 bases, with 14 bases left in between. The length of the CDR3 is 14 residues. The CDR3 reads CASRGLGDDYGYTF. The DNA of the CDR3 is TGTGCCAGTAGGGGCCTGGGCGATGACTATGGCTACACCTTC.

The CDR3 loop is CASSLFEAAPGDQPQHF. The DNA for the CDR3 is TGTGCCAGCAGTTTATTTGAGGCGGCGCCCGGGGATCAGCCCCAGCATTTT. The V gene is TRBV28, the J gene TRBJ1-5; no clear D. The CDR3 totals 17 residues. V was clipped by 1 base and J by 5 bases, with 18 bases between them. CDR1 and CDR2 from the germline V gene are MDHEN and SYDVKM.

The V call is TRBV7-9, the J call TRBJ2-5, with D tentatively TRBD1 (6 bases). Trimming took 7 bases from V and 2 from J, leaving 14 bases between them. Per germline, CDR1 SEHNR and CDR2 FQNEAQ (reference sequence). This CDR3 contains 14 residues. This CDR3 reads CASNERTVQETQYF. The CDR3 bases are TGTGCCAGCAACGAGCGGACAGTACAAGAGACCCAGTACTTC.

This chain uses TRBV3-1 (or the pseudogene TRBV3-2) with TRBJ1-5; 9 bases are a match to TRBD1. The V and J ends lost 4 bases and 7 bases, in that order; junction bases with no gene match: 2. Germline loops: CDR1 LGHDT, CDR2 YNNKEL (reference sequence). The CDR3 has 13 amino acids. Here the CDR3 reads CASSLGQGQPQHF. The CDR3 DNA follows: TGTGCCAGCAGCCTGGGACAGGGCCAGCCCCAGCATTTT.

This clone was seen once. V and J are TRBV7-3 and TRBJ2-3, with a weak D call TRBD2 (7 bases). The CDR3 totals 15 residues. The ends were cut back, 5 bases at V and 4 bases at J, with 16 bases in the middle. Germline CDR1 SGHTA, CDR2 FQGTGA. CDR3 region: CASSLMRGPADTQYF. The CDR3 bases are TGTGCCAGCAGCCTAATGCGGGGGCCGGCAGATACGCAGTATTTT. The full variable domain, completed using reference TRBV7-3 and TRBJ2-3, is GAGVSQTPSNKVTEKGKYVELRCDPISGHTALYWYRQSLGQGPEFLIYFQGTGAADDSGLPNDRFFAVRPEGSVSTLKIQRTERGDSAVYLCASSLMRGPADTQYFGPGTRLTVL.

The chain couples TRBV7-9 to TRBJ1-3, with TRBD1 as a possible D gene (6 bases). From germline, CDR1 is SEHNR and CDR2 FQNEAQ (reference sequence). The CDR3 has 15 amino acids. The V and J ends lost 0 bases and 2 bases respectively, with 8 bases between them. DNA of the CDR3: TGTGCCAGCAGCTTAGCAGGGGGTACTGGAAACACCATATATTTT. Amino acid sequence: CASSLAGGTGNTIYF.

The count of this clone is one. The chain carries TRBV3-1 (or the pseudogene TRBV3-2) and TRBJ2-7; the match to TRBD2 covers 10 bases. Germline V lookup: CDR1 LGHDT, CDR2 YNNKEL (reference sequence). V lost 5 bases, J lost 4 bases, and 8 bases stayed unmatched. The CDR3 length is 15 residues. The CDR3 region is CASSELAGKIYEQYF. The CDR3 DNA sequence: TGTGCCAGCAGCGAACTAGCGGGGAAAATTTACGAGCAGTACTTC.

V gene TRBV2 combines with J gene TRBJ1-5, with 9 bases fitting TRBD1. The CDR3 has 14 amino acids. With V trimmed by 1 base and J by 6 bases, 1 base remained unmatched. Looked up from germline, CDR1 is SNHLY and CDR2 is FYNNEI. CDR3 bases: TGTGCCAGCAGTGAAGAACAGGGGGCTCAGCCCCAGCATTTT. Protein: CASSEEQGAQPQHF.

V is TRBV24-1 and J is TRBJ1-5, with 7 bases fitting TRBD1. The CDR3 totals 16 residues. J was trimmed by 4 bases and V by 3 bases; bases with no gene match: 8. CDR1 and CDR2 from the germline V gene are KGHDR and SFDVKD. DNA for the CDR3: TGTGCCACCAGTGATAGTAGGACAGGACCTAATCAGCCCCAGCATTTT. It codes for CATSDSRTGPNQPQHF.

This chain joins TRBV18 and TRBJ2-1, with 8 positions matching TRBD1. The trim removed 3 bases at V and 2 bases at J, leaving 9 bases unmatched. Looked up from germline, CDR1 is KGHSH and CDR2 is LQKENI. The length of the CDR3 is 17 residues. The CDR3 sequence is CASSPLRRTGTYNEQFF. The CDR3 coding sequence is TGTGCCAGCTCACCGCTCCGGAGGACAGGGACCTACAATGAGCAGTTCTTC.